Below, one TCR beta chain is given with its context. Here immunoSEQ multiplex PCR was the method, and the copy in TCRdb shows in-frame clones only, minus some. The sample lists under 100,000 clones, approximately 85% occurring once. The germline V gene encodes CDR1 LNHNV and CDR2 YYDKDF (reference sequence). Trimming removed 4 bases from V and 0 bases from J; junction bases left unmatched: 2. There are 15 residues in the CDR3. This sample is part of a study of OX40 agonist ivuxolimab in advanced cancers. Across the study: Ivuxolimab was delivered to patients intravenously every 2 weeks at doses spanning 0.01 to 10 mg/kg. Every patient in dose escalation had hepatocellular carcinoma, melanoma, renal cell or head and neck cancer.

The V and J genes are TRBV15 and TRBJ1-3, with 8 bases identical to TRBD1. The source material was CD4+ or CD8+ T cells sorted from blood, sampled in a trial of the OX40 agonist ivuxolimab. The TCR comes from an adult with an advanced solid tumor such as melanoma, head and neck, liver or kidney cancer. The CDR3 DNA follows: TGTGCCACCAGCATCGACAGGGGCTCTGGAAACACCATATATTTT. Protein: CATSIDRGSGNTIYF.